This T cell receptor beta chain was recorded in a study of blood T cell repertoires in COVID-19. Study-wide context: The samples span acute and convalescent COVID-19 from the United States, Italy and Spain. PBMCs, B-cell-depleted T cells, or T cells provided the cDNA or gDNA that made up the material.

CDR3 length equals 16 residues. V shed 5 bases and J 3 bases; nucleotides not matched to a gene: 13. Germline V gene lookup returns CDR1 SGHNT and CDR2 YYREEE (reference sequence). The protocol was immunoSEQ multiplex PCR, while the TCRdb copy is restricted to in-frame clones and leaves out a portion. The profile shows 350,000 to 400,000 clones, roughly nine tenths of them singletons. The J gene is TRBJ2-5, the V gene TRBV5-4; 7 bases fit TRBD2. Material: PBMCs or T cells enriched from blood (not recorded which). The sequence was obtained from a woman aged 40 to 50 who had been exposed to COVID-19. The CDR3, as DNA: TGTGCCAGCAGGGCGGGCGGGGGAGCGAAGGAAGAGACCCAGTACTTC. Its translation: CASRAGGGAKEETQYF.